This T cell receptor beta chain emerged from a study of blood T cell repertoires in COVID-19. Clones were sequenced by immunoSEQ multiplex PCR, and TCRdb holds only the in-frame ones, with some missing. Counted here are 200,000 to 250,000 clones, around 82% occurring once; the ten biggest clones make up under 3%. The junction had 12 bases not matched to a gene; V was cut back by 0 bases and J by 1 base. CDR1 and CDR2 from the germline V gene are SGHTA and FQGNSA. This CDR3 contains 20 residues. The TCR was taken from a man aged 50 to 60 with active or convalescent COVID-19. Sample: peripheral blood. V is TRBV7-2 and J is TRBJ2-5; 12 bases agree with TRBD2. CDR3: CASSLAPPSLAGGTQETQYF. CDR3 DNA sequence: TGTGCCAGCAGCTTAGCCCCACCATCACTAGCGGGGGGTACCCAAGAGACCCAGTACTTC.